What follows describes a single T cell receptor beta chain. The target antigen is unknown. Other DNA sequences within the sample encode an identical CDR3. Generated by immunoSEQ multiplex PCR, the TCRdb table keeps only in-frame clones and is missing some. Among millions of clones, 95% were seen once, and the ten largest hold 0.1% to 0.15%. V lost 1 base and J lost 1, with 7 bases in between. CDR3 size: 13 residues. CDR1 is GTSNPN, CDR2 SVGIG, per germline (reference sequence). These data originate in a study of shared clonotypes between healthy human individuals. General study results and limits: Across a few donors, naive CD4 shared roughly 5%, naive CD8 more than 3%, memory CD4 more than 2%, memory CD8 about 0.4%. Generation probabilities were higher for clonotypes shared across all four sorted-subset donors than for unshared ones.

The clonotype originates from a man in his late teens or twenties in good health. The V and J genes are TRBV30 and TRBJ2-5, with D possibly being TRBD2 (5 bases). The sample consisted of naive CD4+ T cells sorted from blood. As for subset: CD45RA+ positively selected. CDR3 loop: CAWSGRGQETQYF. The CDR3 region has the DNA TGTGCCTGGAGTGGCCGGGGCCAAGAGACCCAGTACTTC.